The 20 T cell receptor beta chains in this list originate from one sample, sequenced in a study of CD8 T cells in Susac syndrome. Reverse transcription of roughly 0.45 to 1 ug RNA was performed with random hexamers. Via MiXCR, TCRdb re-called the immunoSEQ multiplex PCR reads, giving one row per CDR3 protein. The sample holds roughly 180,000 distinct CDR3 sequences, about 93% seen once. The specimen was CD4+ T cells from PBMCs. These receptors came from a human donor in good health.

The chain links TRBV4-3 to TRBJ2-3; D possibly corresponds to TRBD2 (5 bases). Deletions cut 3 bases from V and 2 bases from J, with 12 bases between. The germline gives CDR1 LGHNA, CDR2 YSLEER. The CDR3 covers 15 residues. CDR3 protein: CASSQQAGLTDTQYF. Here the CDR3 DNA reads TGCGCCAGCAGCCAGCAAGCAGGACTCACAGATACGCAGTATTTT.

The V call is TRBV20-1, the J call TRBJ1-2; unclear D gene. This CDR3 has 11 residues. V was cut by 6 bases and J by 3 bases, with 8 bases left in between. Germline assignment: CDR1 DFQATT and CDR2 SNEGSKA (reference sequence). CDR3 in DNA: TGCAGTGCCGACCTGGACTATGGCTACACCTTC. Translation gives CSADLDYGYTF.

The J gene is TRBJ1-2, the V gene TRBV29-1; D might be TRBD1 (6 bases). With 8 bases removed from V and 2 bases from J, the gap between germline ends came to 12 bases. The CDR3 is 12 amino acids. Per the germline V gene, CDR1 is SQVTM and CDR2 is ANQGSEA. The CDR3 here is CSTLTGNYGYTF. The CDR3 DNA sequence: TGCAGCACCCTGACAGGAAACTATGGCTACACCTTC.

The chain couples TRBV30 to TRBJ2-2; a possible D gene is TRBD1 (6 bases). CDR3 length equals 14 residues. V lost 3 bases, J lost 0 bases, and 8 bases lay in between. CDR1 and CDR2 (germline): GTSNPN, SVGIG (reference sequence). The CDR3 sequence: CAWRWTANTGELFF. For the CDR3, the DNA is TGTGCCTGGAGGTGGACAGCGAACACCGGGGAGCTGTTTTTT.

V gene TRBV7-2 combines with J gene TRBJ2-3, with 7 bases matching TRBD1. V lost 5 bases, J lost 5 bases, and 10 bases stayed unmatched. Germline CDR1 reads SGHTA; CDR2 reads FQGNSA. The CDR3 runs to 15 residues. The CDR3 DNA follows: TGTGCCAGCAGCCCCGGCCGGACAGGTGGAGATACGCAGTATTTT. It specifies CASSPGRTGGDTQYF.

The CDR3 coding sequence is TGTGCCAGCAGCATTCACGGGACCCCTCAAGAGACCCAGTACTTC. It specifies CASSIHGTPQETQYF. The chain is built from TRBV9 and TRBJ2-5; perhaps D is TRBD1 or TRBD2 (5 bases each). The CDR3 is made up of 15 amino acids. Trimming removed 4 bases at V and 2 bases at J, with 15 bases between. Germline loops: CDR1 SGDLS, CDR2 YYNGEE.

The chain combines TRBV6-2 or TRBV6-3 with TRBJ1-2; D might be TRBD1 (6 bases). Trimming cost V 6 bases and J 4 bases, with 21 bases left between them. Germline loops: CDR1 MNHEY, CDR2 SVGEGT. The CDR3 loop spans 16 amino acids. The CDR3 nucleotides are TGTGCCAGCAGAGCCCTGGCGGCAGGGGTTCGCTATGGCTACACCTTC. It encodes CASRALAAGVRYGYTF.

This clonotype occurred once. The CDR3 DNA follows: TGTGCCAGCAGCCAAGTCTCAGCCTCCTCGGGCGATGAGCAGTTCTTC. Protein product: CASSQVSASSGDEQFF. This chain connects TRBV4-2 to TRBJ2-1; D ambiguous. The germline V gene has CDR1 LGHNA and CDR2 YNFKEQ. V dropped 1 base and J dropped 8 bases, with 18 bases sitting between them. The CDR3 has 16 residues.

The chain recombines TRBV7-2 with TRBJ1-2; D is unclear. V was clipped by 0 bases and J by 5 bases, with 7 bases between them. This CDR3 is 13 amino acids long. Germline CDR1 is SGHTA and CDR2 is FQGNSA. CDR3 DNA: TGTGCCAGCAGCTTAGCTACAGAGTATGGCTACACCTTC. It specifies CASSLATEYGYTF.

This clonotype was detected once. This chain joins TRBV29-1 and TRBJ1-3, with D maybe TRBD1 (5 bases). The germline V gene has CDR1 SQVTM and CDR2 ANQGSEA. V was clipped by 1 base and J by 3 bases, with 16 bases between them. The CDR3 has 16 amino acids. CDR3 region: CSVEVFRTWSGNTIYF. CDR3 bases: TGCAGCGTTGAAGTTTTTCGGACATGGAGTGGAAACACCATATATTTT.

The rearrangement uses TRBV4-3 and TRBJ2-3, with D tentatively TRBD2 (6 bases). Germline-derived CDR1 and CDR2 are LGHNA and YSLEER. CDR3 length: 15 residues. The V gene lost 4 bases and the J gene lost 3 bases, with 14 bases spanning the gap. Written as DNA, the CDR3 is TGCGCCAGCAGCCCATCGGCTCGGGGGACAGATACGCAGTATTTT. This codes for CASSPSARGTDTQYF.

J is TRBJ2-4 and V is TRBV7-3, with 9 bases aligning to TRBD1. V was pared by 5 bases and J by 4 bases, with 3 bases of the junction left unmatched. This CDR3 is 14 amino acids long. CDR1 is SGHTA and CDR2 is FQGTGA in the germline V gene. The CDR3 bases are TGTGCCAGCAGCACAGGGACAGGGAAAAACATTCAGTACTTC. Protein product: CASSTGTGKNIQYF. Drawing the rest from reference TRBV7-3 and TRBJ2-4, the complete variable domain is GAGVSQTPSNKVTEKGKYVELRCDPISGHTALYWYRQSLGQGPEFLIYFQGTGAADDSGLPNDRFFAVRPEGSVSTLKIQRTERGDSAVYLCASSTGTGKNIQYFGAGTRLSVL.

This clonotype was picked up one time. This chain links TRBV12-3 or TRBV12-4 with TRBJ1-1; D call uncertain. The CDR3 sequence is 16 residues long. With 5 bases removed from V and 1 base from J, the gap between germline ends came to 17 bases. CDR3 DNA sequence: TGTGCCAGCAGTCTACAGTTTATTGGGAGGAACACTGAAGCTTTCTTT. Its protein product is CASSLQFIGRNTEAFF.

This chain connects TRBV7-9 to TRBJ2-5, with 7 bases lining up with TRBD1. Germline assignment: CDR1 SEHNR and CDR2 FQNEAQ (reference sequence). The V segment lost 5 bases and the J segment 4 bases; nucleotides outside the gene matches: 13. The CDR3 spans 16 residues. In DNA form, the CDR3 reads TGTGCCAGCAGCCACCAGACAGGGCGTTCTGTAGAGACCCAGTACTTC. Translation: CASSHQTGRSVETQYF.

In its sample, this clonotype was seen a few times. The rearrangement uses TRBV30 and TRBJ1-5, with D uncertain. V lost 5 bases to trimming and J lost 0 bases, with 8 bases between them. Germline V CDR1 and CDR2: GTSNPN, SVGIG (reference sequence). This CDR3 has 13 amino acids. CDR3 DNA sequence: TGTGCCTGGGCCGGGGATAGCAATCAGCCCCAGCATTTT. Protein sequence: CAWAGDSNQPQHF.

This chain joins TRBV27 and TRBJ2-5; D not resolved. The ends were cut back, 3 bases at V and 4 bases at J, with 6 bases in the middle. CDR1 MNHEY and CDR2 SMNVEV come from the germline V gene (reference sequence). The CDR3 has 12 amino acids. For the CDR3, the DNA is TGTGCCAGCAGTTTCGTCCGAGAGACCCAGTACTTC. It encodes CASSFVRETQYF.

The chain recombines TRBV10-3 with TRBJ2-3; D is unclear. With 0 bases removed from V and 3 bases from J, the gap between germline ends came to 7 bases. Germline CDR1 is ENHRY and CDR2 is SYGVKD. The CDR3 is 14 residues long. The chain's CDR3 is CAISESIETDTQYF. The CDR3 DNA follows: TGTGCCATCAGTGAGTCGATAGAAACAGATACGCAGTATTTT.

This clonotype was detected once. This chain joins TRBV6-5 and TRBJ1-6, with D unclear. The length of the CDR3 is 12 residues. The germline V gene has CDR1 MNHEY and CDR2 SVGAGI. V was cut by 7 bases and J by 10 bases, with 11 bases left in between. CDR3 protein: CASNNFGSPLHF. CDR3 bases: TGTGCCAGCAATAATTTTGGGTCACCCCTCCACTTT.

The J gene is TRBJ1-5, the V gene TRBV3-1; tentatively, D is TRBD1 (5 bases). Germline V gene lookup returns CDR1 LGHDT and CDR2 YNNKEL (reference sequence). V lost 3 bases and J 6 bases, leaving 12 bases between the germline ends. The CDR3 loop spans 14 amino acids. The chain's CDR3 is CASSQAGGFQPQHF. CDR3 nucleotides: TGTGCCAGCAGCCAGGCCGGGGGGTTTCAGCCCCAGCATTTT.

The genes are TRBV11-3 and TRBJ2-2; no firm D call. Germline assignment: CDR1 SGHNT and CDR2 YENEEA. The CDR3 spans 13 residues. Trimming left V 3 bases short and J 6 bases short, with 8 bases between. In DNA form, the CDR3 reads TGTGCCAGCAGCTTTTCTCAGGCCGGGGAGCTGTTTTTT. Its translation is CASSFSQAGELFF.